These T cell receptor beta chains were read from a single sample in a study of blood T cell repertoires in COVID-19. Libraries were prepared by immunoSEQ multiplex PCR; TCRdb keeps only in-frame clonotypes and omits some of them. Among approximately 180,000 clones listed, about 85% were seen once. Material: peripheral blood. These receptors came from a woman of 80 years or more with acute or convalescent COVID-19. Each CDR3 is given with its conserved first and last residue. A D gene is named only where the DNA matches it firmly. Rows give clone size only sometimes, using once, few, many, or a class for an expanded clone.

v_call,j_call,d_call,clone_size,cdr3_aa,cdr3_nt
TRBV12-3/TRBV12-4,TRBJ2-7,-,-,CASSLEGIVRHF,TGTGCCAGCAGTTTGGAGGGGATCGTACGGCACTTC
TRBV28,TRBJ1-3,-,-,CASSPGEPGNTIYF,TGTGCCAGCAGTCCCGGGGAACCTGGAAACACCATATATTTT
TRBV27,TRBJ1-6,TRBD1,-,CASSLQGRNSPLHF,TGTGCCAGCAGTCTACAGGGGAGAAATTCACCCCTCCACTTT
TRBV5-1,TRBJ2-1,-,-,CASRESGYYNEQFF,TGCGCCAGCAGGGAGAGCGGATACTACAATGAGCAGTTCTTC
TRBV4-3,TRBJ2-1,-,-,CASRLSTSYNEQFF,TGCGCCAGCAGGCTCAGTACCTCCTACAATGAGCAGTTCTTC
TRBV15,TRBJ2-1,TRBD2,-,CATSREPSGHNEQFF,TGTGCCACCAGCAGAGAGCCTAGCGGCCACAATGAGCAGTTCTTC
TRBV7-3,TRBJ2-3,-,-,CASSLRHGSTDTQYF,TGTGCCAGCAGCTTAAGGCACGGGTCCACAGATACGCAGTATTTT
TRBV19,TRBJ1-1,TRBD1,-,CASSRTGETEAFF,TGTGCCAGTAGTAGAACAGGGGAGACTGAAGCTTTCTTT
TRBV10-3,TRBJ2-3,-,-,CAIGSSTARGTDTQYF,TGTGCCATCGGCTCATCAACGGCGCGGGGCACAGATACGCAGTATTTT
TRBV6-5,TRBJ2-3,TRBD1,-,CASSPSQGDTQYF,TGTGCCAGCAGTCCTTCACAGGGGGATACGCAGTATTTT
TRBV5-4,TRBJ1-3,TRBD1,-,CASSLATGGGNTIYF,TGTGCCAGCAGCTTGGCTACAGGGGGAGGAAACACCATATATTTT
TRBV30,TRBJ1-5,TRBD1,once,CAWTRTGTNQPQHF,TGTGCCTGGACCCGGACAGGCACCAATCAGCCCCAGCATTTT
TRBV3-1/TRBV3-2,TRBJ2-5,TRBD2,-,CASSQTSGGQETQYF,TGTGCCAGCAGCCAGACTAGCGGGGGTCAAGAGACCCAGTACTTC
TRBV6-2/TRBV6-3,TRBJ2-5,TRBD2,-,CASSFGLAGGETQYF,TGTGCCAGCAGTTTTGGACTAGCGGGGGGAGAGACCCAGTACTTC
TRBV6-4,TRBJ2-2,-,-,CASRGASFTGELFF,TGTGCCAGCAGAGGGGCGAGCTTTACCGGGGAGCTGTTTTTT
TRBV5-1,TRBJ1-6,TRBD1,-,CASSATKDRINSPLHF,TGCGCCAGCAGCGCGACTAAGGACAGGATTAATTCACCCCTCCACTTT
TRBV6-5,TRBJ2-1,TRBD2,-,CASSYGTSQFF,TGTGCCAGCAGTTATGGGACTAGTCAGTTCTTC
TRBV11-2,TRBJ2-7,-,-,CASSFLAGAGYEQYF,TGTGCCAGCAGCTTTCTTGCAGGAGCGGGCTACGAGCAGTACTTC
TRBV12-3/TRBV12-4,TRBJ2-1,-,-,CASSLGAYNEQFF,TGTGCCAGCAGTTTGGGGGCATACAATGAGCAGTTCTTC
TRBV3-1/TRBV3-2,TRBJ1-2,TRBD1,few,CASSRTQGIIDGYTF,TGTGCCAGCAGCCGGACACAGGGGATTATTGATGGCTACACCTTC